Given below is one T cell receptor beta chain in context. Germline CDR1 MDHEN, CDR2 SYDVKM. The CDR3 runs 14 residues. V lost 1 base to trimming and J lost 4 bases, with 10 bases between them. TCRdb's copy holds only in-frame clones and misses some; the assay was immunoSEQ multiplex PCR. The data show about 60,000 clones, just over 90% seen once. This entry comes from a study of T cell changes during pregnancy in multiple sclerosis. The sequence came from a female donor with multiple sclerosis, enrolled in a pregnancy study. This specimen consisted of peripheral blood, obtained in the second trimester of pregnancy. This sequence joins TRBV28 and TRBJ1-2; unclear D gene. The DNA for the CDR3 is TGTGCCAGCAGTTTATCCGCCGAGGTCTATGGCTACACCTTC. This codes for CASSLSAEVYGYTF.